The source of this T cell receptor beta chain is a study of T cell responses to AZD1222 COVID-19 vaccine. Study outcomes and limitations: Only five to seven AZD1222 recipients were seropositive at baseline. Increases in Spike-specific TCR breadth and depth were seen after two AZD1222 doses. It should be noted that donors were predominantly white British and more often female, and clonal diversity was possibly underestimated.

Comment on this clone: Its antigen is undetermined.

The CDR3 spans 13 residues. Germline V CDR1 and CDR2: ENHRY, SYGVKD. Trimming shortened V by 10 bases and J by 1 base, and 13 bases separated the two germline ends. The data were produced by immunoSEQ multiplex PCR, yet TCRdb's version contains in-frame clones alone and is incomplete. The sample records 150,000 to 200,000 clones, about 92% being singletons. The specimen was peripheral blood, collected 28 days after the second AZD1222 dose. This sequence was found in an adult who received the AZD1222 COVID-19 vaccine. This sequence joins TRBV10-3 and TRBJ1-1; TRBD1 might be the D (6 bases). CDR3 amino acids: CATTGSGNTEAFF. The CDR3 DNA sequence: TGTGCCACCACAGGGAGCGGGAACACTGAAGCTTTCTTT.